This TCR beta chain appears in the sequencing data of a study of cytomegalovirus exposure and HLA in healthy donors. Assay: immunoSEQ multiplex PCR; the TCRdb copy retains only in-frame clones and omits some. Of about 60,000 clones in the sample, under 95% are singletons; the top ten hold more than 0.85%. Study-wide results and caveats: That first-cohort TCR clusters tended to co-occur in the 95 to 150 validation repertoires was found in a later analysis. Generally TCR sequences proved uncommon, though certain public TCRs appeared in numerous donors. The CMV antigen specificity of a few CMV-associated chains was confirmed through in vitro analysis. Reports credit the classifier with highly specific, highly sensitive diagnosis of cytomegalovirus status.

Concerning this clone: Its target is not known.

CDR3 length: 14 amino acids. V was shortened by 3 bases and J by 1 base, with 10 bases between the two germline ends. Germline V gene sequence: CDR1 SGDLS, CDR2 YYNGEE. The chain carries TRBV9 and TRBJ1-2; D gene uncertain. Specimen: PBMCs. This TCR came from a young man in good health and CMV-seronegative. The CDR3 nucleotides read TGTGCCAGCAGCGGCCGAGTGAGTAACTATGGCTACACCTTC. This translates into CASSGRVSNYGYTF.